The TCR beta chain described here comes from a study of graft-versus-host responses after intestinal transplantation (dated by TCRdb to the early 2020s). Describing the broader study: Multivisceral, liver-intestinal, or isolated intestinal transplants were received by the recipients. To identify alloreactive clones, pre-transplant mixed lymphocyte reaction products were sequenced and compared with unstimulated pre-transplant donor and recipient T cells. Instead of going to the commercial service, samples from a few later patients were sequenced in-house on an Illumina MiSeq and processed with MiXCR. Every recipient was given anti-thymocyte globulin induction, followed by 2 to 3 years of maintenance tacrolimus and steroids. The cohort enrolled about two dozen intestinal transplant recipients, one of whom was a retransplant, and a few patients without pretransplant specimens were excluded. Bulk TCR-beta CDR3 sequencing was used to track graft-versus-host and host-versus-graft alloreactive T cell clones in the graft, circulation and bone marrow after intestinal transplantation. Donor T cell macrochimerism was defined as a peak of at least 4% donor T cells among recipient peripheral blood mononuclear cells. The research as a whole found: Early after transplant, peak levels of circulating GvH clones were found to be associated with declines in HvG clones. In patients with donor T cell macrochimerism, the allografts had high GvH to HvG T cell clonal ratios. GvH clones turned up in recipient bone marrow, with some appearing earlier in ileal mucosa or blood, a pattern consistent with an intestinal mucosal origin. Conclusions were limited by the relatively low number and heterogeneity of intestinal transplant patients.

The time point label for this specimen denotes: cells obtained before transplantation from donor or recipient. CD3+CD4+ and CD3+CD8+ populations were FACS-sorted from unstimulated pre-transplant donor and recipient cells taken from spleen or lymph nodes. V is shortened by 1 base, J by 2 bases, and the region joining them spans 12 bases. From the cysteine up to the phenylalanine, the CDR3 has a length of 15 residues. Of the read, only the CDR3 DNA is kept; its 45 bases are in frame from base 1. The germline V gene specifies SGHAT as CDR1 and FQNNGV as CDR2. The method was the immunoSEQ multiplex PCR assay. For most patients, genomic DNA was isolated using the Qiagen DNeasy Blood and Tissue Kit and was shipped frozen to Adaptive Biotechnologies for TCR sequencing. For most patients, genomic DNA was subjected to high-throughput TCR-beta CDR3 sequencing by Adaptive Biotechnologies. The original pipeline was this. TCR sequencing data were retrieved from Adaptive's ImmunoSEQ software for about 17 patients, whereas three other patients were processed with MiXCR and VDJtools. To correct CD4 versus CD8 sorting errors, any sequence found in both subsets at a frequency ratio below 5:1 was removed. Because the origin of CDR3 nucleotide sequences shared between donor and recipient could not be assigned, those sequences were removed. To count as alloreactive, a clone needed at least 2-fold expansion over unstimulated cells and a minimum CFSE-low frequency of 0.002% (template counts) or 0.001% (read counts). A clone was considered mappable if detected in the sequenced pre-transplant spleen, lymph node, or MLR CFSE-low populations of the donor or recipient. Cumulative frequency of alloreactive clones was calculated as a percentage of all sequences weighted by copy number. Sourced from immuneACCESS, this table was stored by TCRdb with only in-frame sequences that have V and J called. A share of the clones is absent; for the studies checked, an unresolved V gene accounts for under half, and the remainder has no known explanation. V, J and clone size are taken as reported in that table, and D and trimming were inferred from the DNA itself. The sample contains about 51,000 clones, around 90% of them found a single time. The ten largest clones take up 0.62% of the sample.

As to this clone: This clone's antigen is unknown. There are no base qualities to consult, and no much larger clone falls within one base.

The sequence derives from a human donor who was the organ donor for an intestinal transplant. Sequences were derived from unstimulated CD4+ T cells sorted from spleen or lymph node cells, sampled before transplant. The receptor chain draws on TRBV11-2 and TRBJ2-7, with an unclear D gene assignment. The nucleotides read TGTGCCAGCAGCTTAGGGTCGCGTTTAGCCTACGAGCAGTACTTC. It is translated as CASSLGSRLAYEQYF. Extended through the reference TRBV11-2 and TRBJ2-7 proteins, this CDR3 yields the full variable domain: EAGVAQSPRYKIIEKRQSVAFWCNPISGHATLYWYQQILGQGPKLLIQFQNNGVVDDSQLPKDRFSAERLKGVDSTLKIQPAKLEDSAVYLCASSLGSRLAYEQYFGPGTRLTVT.